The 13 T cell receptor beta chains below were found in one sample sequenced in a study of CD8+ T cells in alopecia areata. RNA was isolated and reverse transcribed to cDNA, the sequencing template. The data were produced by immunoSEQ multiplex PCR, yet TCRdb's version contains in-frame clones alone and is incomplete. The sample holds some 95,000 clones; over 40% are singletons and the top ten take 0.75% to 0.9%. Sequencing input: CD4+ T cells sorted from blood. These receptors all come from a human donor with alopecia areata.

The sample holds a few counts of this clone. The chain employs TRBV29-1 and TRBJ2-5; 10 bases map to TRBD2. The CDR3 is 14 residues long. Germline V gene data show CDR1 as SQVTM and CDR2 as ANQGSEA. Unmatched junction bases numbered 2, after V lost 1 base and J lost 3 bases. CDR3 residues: CSVEASGSEETQYF. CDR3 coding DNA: TGCAGCGTTGAAGCTAGCGGGAGCGAAGAGACCCAGTACTTC.

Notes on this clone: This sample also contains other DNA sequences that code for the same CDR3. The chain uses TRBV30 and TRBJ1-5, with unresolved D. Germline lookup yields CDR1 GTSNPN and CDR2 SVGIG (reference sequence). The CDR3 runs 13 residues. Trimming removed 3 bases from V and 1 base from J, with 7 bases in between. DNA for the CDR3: TGTGCCTGGAGCGTTGAGAGCAATCAGCCCCAGCATTTT. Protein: CAWSVESNQPQHF. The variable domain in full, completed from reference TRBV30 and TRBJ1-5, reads SQTIHQWPATLVQPVGSPLSLECTVEGTSNPNLYWYRQAAGRGLQLLFYSVGIGQISSEVPQNLSASRPQDRQFILSSKKLLLSDSGFYLCAWSVESNQPQHFGDGTRLSIL.

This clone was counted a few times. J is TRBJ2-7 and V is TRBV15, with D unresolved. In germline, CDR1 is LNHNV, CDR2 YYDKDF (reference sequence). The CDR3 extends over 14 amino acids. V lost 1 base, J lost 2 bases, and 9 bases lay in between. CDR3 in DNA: TGTGCCACCAGCAGAGGGCCCGGTGCCTACGAGCAGTACTTC. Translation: CATSRGPGAYEQYF.

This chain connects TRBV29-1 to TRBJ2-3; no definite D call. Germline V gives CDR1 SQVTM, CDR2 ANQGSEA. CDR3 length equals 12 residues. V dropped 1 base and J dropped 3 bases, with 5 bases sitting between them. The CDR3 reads CSVEGQTDTQYF. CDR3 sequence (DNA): TGCAGCGTTGAAGGGCAGACAGATACGCAGTATTTT.

The CDR3 bases are TGTGCCAGCAGGTCTATAGGGAATGAGCAGTTCTTC. Translated: CASRSIGNEQFF. The chain joins TRBV28 to TRBJ2-1; D gene uncertain. Trimming took off 6 bases at V and 7 bases at J, with 10 bases between the two ends. Looked up from germline, CDR1 is MDHEN and CDR2 is SYDVKM. This CDR3 is built from 12 residues.

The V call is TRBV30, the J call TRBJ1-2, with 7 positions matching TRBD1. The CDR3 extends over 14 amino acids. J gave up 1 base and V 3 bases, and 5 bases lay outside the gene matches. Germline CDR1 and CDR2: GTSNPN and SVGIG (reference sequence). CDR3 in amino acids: CAWRVRQGNYGYTF. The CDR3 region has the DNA TGTGCCTGGAGGGTCAGACAGGGTAACTATGGCTACACCTTC. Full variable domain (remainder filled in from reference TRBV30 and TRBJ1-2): SQTIHQWPATLVQPVGSPLSLECTVEGTSNPNLYWYRQAAGRGLQLLFYSVGIGQISSEVPQNLSASRPQDRQFILSSKKLLLSDSGFYLCAWRVRQGNYGYTFGSGTRLTVV.

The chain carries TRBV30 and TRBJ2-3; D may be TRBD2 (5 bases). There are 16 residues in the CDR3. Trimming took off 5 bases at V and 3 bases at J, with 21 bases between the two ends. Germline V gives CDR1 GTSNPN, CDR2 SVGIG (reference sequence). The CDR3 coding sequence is TGTGCCTGGGGACGGGCAGCATTAGAGCGGACAGATACGCAGTATTTT. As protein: CAWGRAALERTDTQYF.

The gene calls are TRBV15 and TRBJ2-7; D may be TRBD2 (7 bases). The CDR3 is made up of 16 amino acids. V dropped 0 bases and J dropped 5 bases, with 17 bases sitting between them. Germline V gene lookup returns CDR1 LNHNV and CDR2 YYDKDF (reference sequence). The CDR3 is CATSRDRGARIHEQYF. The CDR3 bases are TGTGCCACCAGCAGAGATCGGGGGGCTCGTATCCACGAGCAGTACTTC.

CDR3 protein: CASSHNPGTGRETQYF. The CDR3 DNA reads TGTGCCAGCAGCCACAATCCGGGCACAGGGCGGGAGACCCAGTACTTC. The gene calls are TRBV6-6 and TRBJ2-5; D may be TRBD1 (6 bases). Germline-derived CDR1 and CDR2 are MNHNY and SVGAGI (reference sequence). With 6 bases removed from V and 5 bases from J, the gap between germline ends came to 22 bases. CDR3 length equals 16 residues.

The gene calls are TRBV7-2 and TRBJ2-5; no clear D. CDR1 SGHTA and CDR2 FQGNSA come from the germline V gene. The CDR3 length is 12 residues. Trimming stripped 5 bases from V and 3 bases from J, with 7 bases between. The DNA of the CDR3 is TGTGCCAGCAGCCTTAGGGAAGAGACCCAGTACTTC. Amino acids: CASSLREETQYF. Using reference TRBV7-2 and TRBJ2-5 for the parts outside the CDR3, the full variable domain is GAGVSQSPSNKVTEKGKDVELRCDPISGHTALYWYRQSLGQGLEFLIYFQGNSAPDKSGLPSDRFSAERTGGSVSTLTIQRTQQEDSAVYLCASSLREETQYFGPGTRLLVL.

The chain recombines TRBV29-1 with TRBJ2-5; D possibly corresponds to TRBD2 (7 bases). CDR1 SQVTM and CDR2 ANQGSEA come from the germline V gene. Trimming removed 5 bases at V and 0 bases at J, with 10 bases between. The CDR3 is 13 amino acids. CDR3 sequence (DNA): TGCAGCGTTAGGGGGGGGGACCAAGAGACCCAGTACTTC. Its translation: CSVRGGDQETQYF.

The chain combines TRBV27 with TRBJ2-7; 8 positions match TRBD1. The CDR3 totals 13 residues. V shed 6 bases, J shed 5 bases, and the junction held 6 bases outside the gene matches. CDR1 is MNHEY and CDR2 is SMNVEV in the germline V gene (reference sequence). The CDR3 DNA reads TGTGCCAGCAGCTGGCAGGGGGCTCACGAGCAGTACTTC. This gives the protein CASSWQGAHEQYF.

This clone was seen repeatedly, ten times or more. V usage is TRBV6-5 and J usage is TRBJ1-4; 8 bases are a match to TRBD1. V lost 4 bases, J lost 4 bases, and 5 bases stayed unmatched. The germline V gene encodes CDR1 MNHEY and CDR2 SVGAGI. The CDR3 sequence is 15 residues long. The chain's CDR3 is CASSSLGQDNEKLFF. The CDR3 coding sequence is TGTGCCAGCAGTTCCCTGGGACAGGATAATGAAAAACTGTTTTTT.